The clone carrying this TCR beta chain appeared a single time. Its antigen is currently unknown. This sample was included in a study of cytomegalovirus exposure and HLA in healthy donors. Study background: Researchers previously reported finding about 110 million unique TCR beta sequences from roughly 170 million T cells. Notes on the study in general: TCR beta sequences reportedly predicted most subjects' HLA-A and HLA-B alleles accurately. Later on, analysis showed that most CMV-associated TCR beta chains appeared to be HLA-restricted.

Primers included in the PCR were 60 Vbeta and 13 Jbeta primers. Sequencing used immunoSEQ multiplex PCR; TCRdb keeps in-frame clones, though not all of them. The sample includes over 140,000 clones, 70% to 85% of them seen just once. Germline CDR1 reads SGDLS; CDR2 reads YYNGEE. V lost 0 bases and J 4 bases, leaving 7 bases between the germline ends. CDR3 length: 13 amino acids. The TCR sequence derives from a man aged 25 to 40 in good health and CMV-seropositive. The chain recombines TRBV9 with TRBJ2-5, with D possibly TRBD2 on 5 matching bases. The source material was PBMCs. The CDR3 DNA follows: TGTGCCAGCAGCGTAGAAGGGAGAGAGACCCAGTACTTC. This encodes CASSVEGRETQYF.